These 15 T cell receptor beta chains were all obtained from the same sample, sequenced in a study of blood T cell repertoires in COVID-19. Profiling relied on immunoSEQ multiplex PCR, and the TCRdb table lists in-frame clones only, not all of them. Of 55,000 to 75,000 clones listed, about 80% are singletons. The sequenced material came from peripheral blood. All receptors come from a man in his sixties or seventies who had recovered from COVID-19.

CDR3 sequence (DNA): TGTGCCAGCAGCTTAGGCCGGGGGGGGCCAGATACGCAGTATTTT. The encoded protein is CASSLGRGGPDTQYF. The chain links TRBV11-2 to TRBJ2-3; 8 bases map to TRBD2. This CDR3 spans 15 amino acids. Per the germline V gene, CDR1 is SGHAT and CDR2 is FQNNGV. V lost 1 base, J lost 4 bases, and 4 bases stayed unmatched.

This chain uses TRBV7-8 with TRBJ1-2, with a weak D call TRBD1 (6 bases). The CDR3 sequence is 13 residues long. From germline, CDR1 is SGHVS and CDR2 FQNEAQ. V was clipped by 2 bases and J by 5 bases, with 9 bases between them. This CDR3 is CASSLRDTYGYTF. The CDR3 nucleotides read TGTGCCAGCAGCTTACGGGACACATATGGCTACACCTTC. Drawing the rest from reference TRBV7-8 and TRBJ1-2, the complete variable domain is GAGVSQSPRYKVAKRGQDVALRCDPISGHVSLFWYQQALGQGPEFLTYFQNEAQLDKSGLPSDRFFAERPEGSVSTLKIQRTQQEDSAVYLCASSLRDTYGYTFGSGTRLTVV.

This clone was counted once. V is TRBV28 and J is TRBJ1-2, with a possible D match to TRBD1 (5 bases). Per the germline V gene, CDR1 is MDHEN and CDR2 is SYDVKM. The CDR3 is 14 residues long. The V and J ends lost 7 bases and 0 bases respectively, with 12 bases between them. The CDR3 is CASTQGGANYGYTF. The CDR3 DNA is TGTGCCAGCACCCAGGGAGGGGCTAACTATGGCTACACCTTC.

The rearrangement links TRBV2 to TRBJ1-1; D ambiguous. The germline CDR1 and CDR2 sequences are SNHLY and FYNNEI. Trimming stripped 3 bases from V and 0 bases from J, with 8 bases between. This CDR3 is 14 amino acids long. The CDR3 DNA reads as TGTGCCAGCAGTGAGTGGGGAGTGAACACTGAAGCTTTCTTT. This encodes CASSEWGVNTEAFF.

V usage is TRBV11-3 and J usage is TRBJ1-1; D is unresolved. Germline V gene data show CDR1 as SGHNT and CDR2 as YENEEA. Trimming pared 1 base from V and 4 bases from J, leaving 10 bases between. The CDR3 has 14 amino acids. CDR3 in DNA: TGTGCCAGCAGCTTAGTGGCGGTAAGCACTGAAGCTTTCTTT. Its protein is CASSLVAVSTEAFF.

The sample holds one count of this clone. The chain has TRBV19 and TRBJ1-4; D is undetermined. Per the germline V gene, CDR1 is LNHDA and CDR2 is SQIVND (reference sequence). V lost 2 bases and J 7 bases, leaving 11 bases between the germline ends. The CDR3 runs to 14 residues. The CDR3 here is CASSITGYGEKLFF. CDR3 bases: TGTGCCAGTAGTATAACGGGTTACGGTGAAAAACTGTTTTTT. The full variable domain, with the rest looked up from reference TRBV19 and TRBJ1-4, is DGGITQSPKYLFRKEGQNVTLSCEQNLNHDAMYWYRQDPGQGLRLIYYSQIVNDFQKGDIAEGYSVSREKKESFPLTVTSAQKNPTAFYLCASSITGYGEKLFFGSGTQLSVL.

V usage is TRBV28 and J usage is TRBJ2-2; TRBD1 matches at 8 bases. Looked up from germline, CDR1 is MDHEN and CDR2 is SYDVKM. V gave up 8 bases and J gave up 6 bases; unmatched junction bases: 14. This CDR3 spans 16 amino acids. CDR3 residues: CASASPGQVAPGELFF. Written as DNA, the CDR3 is TGTGCCAGCGCGTCACCGGGACAGGTTGCCCCCGGGGAGCTGTTTTTT.

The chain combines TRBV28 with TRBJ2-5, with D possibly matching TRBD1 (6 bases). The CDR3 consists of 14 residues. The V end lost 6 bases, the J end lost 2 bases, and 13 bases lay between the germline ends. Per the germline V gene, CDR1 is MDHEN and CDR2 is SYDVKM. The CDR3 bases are TGTGCCAGCAGCATCGACAGGAATCAAGAGACCCAGTACTTC. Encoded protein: CASSIDRNQETQYF.

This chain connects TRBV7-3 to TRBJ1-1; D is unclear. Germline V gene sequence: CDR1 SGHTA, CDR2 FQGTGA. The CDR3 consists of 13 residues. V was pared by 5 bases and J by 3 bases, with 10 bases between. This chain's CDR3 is CASSLAPDTEAFF. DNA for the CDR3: TGTGCCAGCAGCCTAGCCCCAGACACTGAAGCTTTCTTT. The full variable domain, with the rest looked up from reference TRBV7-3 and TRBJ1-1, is GAGVSQTPSNKVTEKGKYVELRCDPISGHTALYWYRQSLGQGPEFLIYFQGTGAADDSGLPNDRFFAVRPEGSVSTLKIQRTERGDSAVYLCASSLAPDTEAFFGQGTRLTVV.

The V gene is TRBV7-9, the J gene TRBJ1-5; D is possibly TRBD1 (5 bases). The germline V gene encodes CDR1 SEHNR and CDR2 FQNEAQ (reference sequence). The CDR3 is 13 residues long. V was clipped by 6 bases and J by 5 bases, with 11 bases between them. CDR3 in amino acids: CASSQGGDQPQHF. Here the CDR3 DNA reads TGTGCCAGCAGTCAGGGAGGGGATCAGCCCCAGCATTTT.

The CDR3 spells CASSPNLAGGADTQYF. The CDR3 DNA is TGTGCCAGCAGCCCGAACCTAGCGGGAGGCGCAGATACGCAGTATTTT. This chain joins TRBV6-6 and TRBJ2-3; 11 nucleotides align to TRBD2. Germline CDR1 is MNHNY and CDR2 is SVGAGI (reference sequence). The CDR3 is 16 amino acids. J was trimmed by 4 bases and V by 6 bases; bases with no gene match: 9.

The CDR3 DNA is TGCGCCAGCAGGAGGACTAGCGATTACAATGAGCAGTTCTTC. Translating it yields CASRRTSDYNEQFF. The V call is TRBV10-2, the J call TRBJ2-1; 9 bases align to TRBD2. The trim removed 6 bases at V and 4 bases at J, leaving 4 bases unmatched. The germline V gene encodes CDR1 WSHSY and CDR2 SAAADI. This CDR3 is 14 amino acids long.

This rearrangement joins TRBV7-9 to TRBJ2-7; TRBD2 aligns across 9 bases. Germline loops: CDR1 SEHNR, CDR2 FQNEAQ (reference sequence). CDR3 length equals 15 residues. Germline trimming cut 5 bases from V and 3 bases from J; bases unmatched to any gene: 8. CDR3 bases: TGTGCCAGCAGCCCGAGTGGACTAGCGAACTACGAGCAGTACTTC. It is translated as CASSPSGLANYEQYF. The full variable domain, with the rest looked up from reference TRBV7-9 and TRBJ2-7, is DTGVSQNPRHKITKRGQNVTFRCDPISEHNRLYWYRQTLGQGPEFLTYFQNEAQLEKSRLLSDRFSAERPKGSFSTLEIQRTEQGDSAMYLCASSPSGLANYEQYFGPGTRLTVT.

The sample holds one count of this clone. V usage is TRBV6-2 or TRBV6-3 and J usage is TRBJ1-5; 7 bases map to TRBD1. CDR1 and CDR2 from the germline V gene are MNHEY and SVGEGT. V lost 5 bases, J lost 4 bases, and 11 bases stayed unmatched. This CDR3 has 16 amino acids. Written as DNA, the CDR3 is TGTGCCAGCAGTGCAAACCCGGGACAGTCAAATCAGCCCCAGCATTTT. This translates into CASSANPGQSNQPQHF.

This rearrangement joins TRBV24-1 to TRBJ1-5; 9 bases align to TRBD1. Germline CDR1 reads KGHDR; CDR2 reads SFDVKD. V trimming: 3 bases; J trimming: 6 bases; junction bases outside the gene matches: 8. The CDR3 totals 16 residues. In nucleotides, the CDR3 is TGTGCCACCAGTGATACCGGGACAGGGAGCGGTCAGCCCCAGCATTTT. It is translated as CATSDTGTGSGQPQHF.